These 21 T cell receptor beta chains share one sample of origin, sequenced in a study of sequential checkpoint blockade in melanoma. Described treatment: randomized to nivolumab then ipilimumab (arm A) or the reverse (arm B). Sequenced by immunoSEQ multiplex PCR; TCRdb stores in-frame clones only, minus some. The sample has 10,000 to 15,000 clones, 21% seen once; the top ten hold approximately 6.5%. The sequenced sample was tumor tissue (inferred from file names), obtained from a patient given nivolumab and ipilimumab in sequence. Receptors were obtained from a human donor with melanoma.

The table lists this clone with a few counts. The rearrangement joins TRBV6-8 to TRBJ2-1; D unclear. V shed 5 bases and J shed 9 bases, with 11 bases lying between them. This CDR3 region has 12 residues. Per germline, CDR1 MNHGY and CDR2 SAAAGT. This CDR3 is CASSALVGEQFF. In DNA, the CDR3 is TGTGCCAGCAGTGCCCTAGTAGGTGAGCAGTTCTTC.

This clone was picked up a small number of times. CDR3 coding DNA: TGTGCCAGCAGTCCTCGAGGGGGAGACTATGGCTACACCTTC. It translates to CASSPRGGDYGYTF. The rearrangement joins TRBV6-8 to TRBJ1-2; TRBD1 might be the D (6 bases). The CDR3 length is 14 residues. CDR1 and CDR2 from the germline V gene are MNHGY and SAAAGT. Trimming stripped 5 bases from V and 3 bases from J, with 13 bases between.

There are many counts of this clone. The gene calls are TRBV11-3 and TRBJ2-7, with 9 bases matching TRBD1. From germline, CDR1 is SGHNT and CDR2 YENEEA. The CDR3 runs 14 residues. V lost 4 bases to trimming and J lost 13 bases; unmatched junction nucleotides: 14. Written as DNA, the CDR3 is TGTGCCAGCAGCTCGGGGACAGGGATCCAGAAGGCATACTTC. It codes for CASSSGTGIQKAYF.

This clone occurred a few times. This rearrangement joins TRBV6-8 to TRBJ2-3; 9 bases line up with TRBD2. The J segment lost 7 bases and the V segment lost 2 bases, leaving 7 bases of the junction unmatched. Germline CDR1 is MNHGY and CDR2 is SAAAGT. The CDR3 runs to 15 residues. The CDR3 region has the DNA TGTGCCAGCAGTTACCAAGCGGGGGGCGCGAATACGCAGTATTTT. Its protein is CASSYQAGGANTQYF.

This clone is deemed medium-sized. This chain uses TRBV11-3 with TRBJ2-1; maybe TRBD2 (6 bases). Germline V gene sequence: CDR1 SGHNT, CDR2 YENEEA. CDR3 length: 15 residues. The V and J ends lost 5 bases and 7 bases respectively, with 18 bases between them. The CDR3 coding sequence is TGTGCCAGCAGCCCTGATCTCGGGAGTATGAATGAGCAGTTCTTC. As protein: CASSPDLGSMNEQFF. Filled out from reference TRBV11-3 and TRBJ2-1, the complete variable domain reads EAGVVQSPRYKIIEKKQPVAFWCNPISGHNTLYWYLQNLGQGPELLIRYENEEAVDDSQLPKDRFSAERLKGVDSTLKIQPAELGDSAVYLCASSPDLGSMNEQFFGPGTRLTVL.

CDR3 DNA sequence: TGTGCCAGCAGTTACTCGAAAAAGGAAAAACTGTTTTTT. Residues: CASSYSKKEKLFF. The rearrangement joins TRBV6-8 to TRBJ1-4; no definite D call. The CDR3 length is 13 residues. The ends were cut back, 0 bases at V and 8 bases at J, with 7 bases in the middle. Germline values: CDR1 MNHGY, CDR2 SAAAGT.

This clone was seen a few times. The V call is TRBV6-1, the J call TRBJ2-1; D is unclear. CDR1 and CDR2 from the germline V gene are MNHNS and SASEGT. CDR3 length equals 14 residues. V lost 0 bases and J 6 bases, leaving 9 bases between the germline ends. The CDR3 DNA is TGTGCCAGCAGTGAAGCTTTGGTGATCAATGAGCAGTTCTTC. This translates into CASSEALVINEQFF.

This clone was observed a handful of times. The chain joins TRBV6-8 to TRBJ2-3; 11 bases align to TRBD1. CDR1 is MNHGY, CDR2 SAAAGT, per germline. With 6 bases clipped from V and 3 bases from J, the junction kept 8 bases outside the gene matches. The CDR3 totals 16 residues. CDR3 loop: CASSPGQGAGTDTQYF. CDR3 in DNA: TGTGCCAGCAGCCCCGGACAGGGGGCAGGGACAGATACGCAGTATTTT.

At least ten counts were recorded for this clone. The CDR3 reads CASSLEVTGGTEAFF. The CDR3 DNA follows: TGTGCCAGCAGCTTAGAAGTGACAGGGGGCACTGAAGCTTTCTTT. The chain is built from TRBV7-6 and TRBJ1-1; the match to TRBD1 covers 9 bases. Germline assignment: CDR1 SGHVS and CDR2 FNYEAQ. V dropped 1 base and J dropped 4; count of bases not matched to a gene: 4. CDR3 length: 15 residues. Based on the CDR3 plus reference TRBV7-6 and TRBJ1-1, the full variable domain is GAGVSQSPRYKVTKRGQDVALRCDPISGHVSLYWYRQALGQGPEFLTYFNYEAQQDKSGLPNDRFSAERPEGSISTLTIQRTEQRDSAMYRCASSLEVTGGTEAFFGQGTRLTVV.

V gene TRBV15 combines with J gene TRBJ2-1; tentatively, D is TRBD2 (5 bases). Trimming took off 5 bases at V and 1 base at J, with 12 bases between the two ends. The germline V gene encodes CDR1 LNHNV and CDR2 YYDKDF (reference sequence). The CDR3 loop spans 15 amino acids. For the CDR3, the DNA is TGTGCCACCAGCCCCCACGGACTTTCCTACAATGAGCAGTTCTTC. As protein: CATSPHGLSYNEQFF.

The chain is built from TRBV5-1 and TRBJ2-4, with D possibly being TRBD1 or TRBD2 (5 bases each). The CDR3 has 14 amino acids. Per germline, CDR1 SGHRS and CDR2 YFSETQ. V was cut by 4 bases and J by 9 bases, with 17 bases left in between. The CDR3 nucleotides read TGCGCCAGCAGCCAAGAAGGGACGGGGCGCATTCAGTACTTC. Protein product: CASSQEGTGRIQYF.

The CDR3 region is CASTPGPGIRTDEQFF. The CDR3, as DNA: TGCGCCAGCACCCCGGGACCAGGCATCCGTACGGATGAGCAGTTCTTC. V is TRBV5-1 and J is TRBJ2-1; D might be TRBD1 or TRBD2, each matching 5 bases. This CDR3 is built from 16 residues. Germline V CDR1 and CDR2: SGHRS, YFSETQ. V was shortened by 6 bases and J by 8 bases, with 24 bases between the two germline ends.

The CDR3 region has the DNA TGTGCCAGCAGCCAAGATCATGAGGGATACGAGCAGTACTTC. It codes for CASSQDHEGYEQYF. The V gene is TRBV14, the J gene TRBJ2-7, with D perhaps matching TRBD2 (5 bases). The CDR3 consists of 14 residues. Germline V gene data show CDR1 as SGHDN and CDR2 as FVKESK. The V end was cut by 0 bases, the J end by 4 bases, with 10 bases between.

This clone was counted a few times. This chain connects TRBV28 to TRBJ1-1, with a possible D match to TRBD1 (5 bases). Trimming shortened V by 7 bases and J by 6 bases, and 15 bases separated the two germline ends. The germline gives CDR1 MDHEN, CDR2 SYDVKM. CDR3 length: 13 amino acids. Here the CDR3 reads CASTLGGRAEAFF. In DNA form, the CDR3 reads TGTGCCAGCACCCTTGGGGGAAGGGCTGAAGCTTTCTTT.

The rearrangement uses TRBV19 and TRBJ2-1; D not resolved. V was clipped by 3 bases and J by 8 bases, with 14 bases between them. There are 14 residues in the CDR3. Per germline, CDR1 LNHDA and CDR2 SQIVND (reference sequence). The CDR3 protein is CASSIWFEADEQFF. The DNA for the CDR3 is TGTGCCAGTAGTATTTGGTTTGAGGCAGATGAGCAGTTCTTC. Filled out from reference TRBV19 and TRBJ2-1, the complete variable domain reads DGGITQSPKYLFRKEGQNVTLSCEQNLNHDAMYWYRQDPGQGLRLIYYSQIVNDFQKGDIAEGYSVSREKKESFPLTVTSAQKNPTAFYLCASSIWFEADEQFFGPGTRLTVL.

The V call is TRBV10-3, the J call TRBJ1-2; perhaps TRBD1 as D (6 bases). Trimming removed 1 base from V and 8 bases from J, with 11 bases in between. Germline loops: CDR1 ENHRY, CDR2 SYGVKD. CDR3 size: 13 residues. Here the CDR3 DNA reads TGTGCCATCAGTGAGTTGGGGGCGAAGGGCTACACCTTC. Protein product: CAISELGAKGYTF.

This clone was detected only a few times. The chain combines TRBV2 with TRBJ2-7; 7 nucleotides match TRBD1. Per the germline V gene, CDR1 is SNHLY and CDR2 is FYNNEI. Trimming took 8 bases from V and 0 from J; bases not matched to a gene: 7. This CDR3 comprises 14 residues. The CDR3 is CASLIRDSSYEQYF. CDR3 nucleotides: TGTGCCAGCCTTATCCGGGACAGCTCCTACGAGCAGTACTTC. The full variable domain, with the rest looked up from reference TRBV2 and TRBJ2-7, is EPEVTQTPSHQVTQMGQEVILRCVPISNHLYFYWYRQILGQKVEFLVSFYNNEISEKSEIFDDQFSVERPDGSNFTLKIRSTKLEDSAMYFCASLIRDSSYEQYFGPGTRLTVT.

Many counts were recorded for this clone. The J gene is TRBJ1-2, the V gene TRBV7-6; TRBD1 agrees at 8 bases. Per germline, CDR1 SGHVS and CDR2 FNYEAQ. V shed 1 base and J 4 bases; nucleotides not matched to a gene: 11. This CDR3 has 17 residues. The CDR3 coding sequence is TGTGCCAGCAGCTTAGGTCCCCAGGGGGCAAAAAGCTATGGCTACACCTTC. Its translation is CASSLGPQGAKSYGYTF.

The sample holds a few counts of this clone. V and J are TRBV10-3 and TRBJ1-2; 7 bases align to TRBD1. CDR1 is ENHRY, CDR2 SYGVKD, per germline. The CDR3 contains 14 residues. J was trimmed by 8 bases and V by 0 bases; bases with no gene match: 6. For the CDR3, the DNA is TGTGCCATCAGTGAGTCGAAGGGGGCGTACGGCTACACCTTC. This sequence encodes CAISESKGAYGYTF.

Ten or more counts support this clone. The V gene is TRBV11-3, the J gene TRBJ2-1; the D gene is possibly TRBD2 (6 bases). The CDR3 contains 16 residues. Germline CDR1 is SGHNT and CDR2 is YENEEA. Trimming took 4 bases from V and 4 from J, leaving 17 bases between them. The CDR3 sequence: CASSYFGGGRYNEQFF. The DNA of the CDR3 is TGTGCCAGCAGCTACTTTGGGGGAGGAAGATACAATGAGCAGTTCTTC.

This clone was recorded a few times. V usage is TRBV15 and J usage is TRBJ2-1; no clear D. The CDR3 has 14 residues. V lost 7 bases and J 5 bases, leaving 15 bases between the germline ends. The V gene's germline CDR1 is LNHNV and CDR2 YYDKDF (reference sequence). CDR3 region: CATKSLGEDNEQFF. The CDR3 DNA sequence: TGTGCCACCAAGTCATTGGGTGAGGACAATGAGCAGTTCTTC.